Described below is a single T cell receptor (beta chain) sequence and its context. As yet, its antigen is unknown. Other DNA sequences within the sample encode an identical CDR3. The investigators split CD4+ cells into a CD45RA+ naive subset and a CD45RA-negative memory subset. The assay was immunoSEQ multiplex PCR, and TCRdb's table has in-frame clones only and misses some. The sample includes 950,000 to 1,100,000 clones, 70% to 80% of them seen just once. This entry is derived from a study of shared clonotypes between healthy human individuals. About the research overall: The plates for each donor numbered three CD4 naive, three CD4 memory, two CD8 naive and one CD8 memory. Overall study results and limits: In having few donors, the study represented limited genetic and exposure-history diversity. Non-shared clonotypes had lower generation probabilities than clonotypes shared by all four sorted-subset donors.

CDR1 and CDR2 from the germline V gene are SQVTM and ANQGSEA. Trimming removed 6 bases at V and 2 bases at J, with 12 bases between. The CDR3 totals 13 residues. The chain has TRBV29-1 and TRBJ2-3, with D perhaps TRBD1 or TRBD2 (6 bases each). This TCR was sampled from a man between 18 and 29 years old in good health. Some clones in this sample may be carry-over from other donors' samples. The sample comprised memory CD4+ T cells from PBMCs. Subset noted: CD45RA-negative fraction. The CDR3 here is CSVVRGDTDTQYF. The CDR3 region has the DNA TGCAGCGTCGTAAGGGGGGACACAGATACGCAGTATTTT.